This TCR beta chain appears in the sequencing data of a study of cytomegalovirus exposure and HLA in healthy donors listed by TCRdb under 2017. Background for the entire study: In an earlier analysis of fewer than 750 of the donors, about 270 Gb of sequence data and 100 million or so unique TCR beta sequences from 150 million to 200 million T cells were reported. An earlier analysis of 450 to 750 of the donors used high-throughput TCR beta sequencing to judge whether each TCR beta V gene segment behaved as functional or pseudogenic. A later analysis re-examined previously published TCR beta repertoires from roughly 650 donors and added high-resolution HLA genotyping to investigate patterns of TCR occurrence. The number of typed donors differed by locus: about 629-630 for A, B, C, DRB1 and DQB1; 500 to 550 for DQA1; 606 for DPA1; and about 470 for DPB1. To predict cytomegalovirus infection status, the study brought together high-throughput TCR immunosequencing, statistical association of individual TCRs with disease status, and machine learning. The study used immunosequencing to profile the T cell repertoires of approximately 650 subjects and linked those repertoires to cytomegalovirus serostatus. The genetic ancestry cluster associated with self-reported Caucasian donors included about 84% of the 300 to 400 genotyped donors. An early release covering 550 to 650 HLA-typed donors comprised roughly 300 gigabases of sequencing data and tens of millions of unique TCR sequences. Several DR-DQ haplotypes were treated as single units for association and clustering because of strong linkage in the cohort. Along with the roughly 700-subject first cohort, a separate validation cohort of over a hundred different subjects was used. Genome-wide SNP genotypes for about three fifths of the roughly 670 donors were used in a later genetic analysis, which treated that subset as a discovery cohort. The aim of the study was to test whether cataloging public T cell receptors could identify signatures of past pathogen exposure. Among a few hundred genotyped donors of the cohort, an average of approximately 230,000 unique TCR beta nucleotide sequences were sequenced per donor, around a sixth of them non-productive. Donor age, sex, ethnicity and CMV serostatus were collected together with the repertoire data. HLA typing included class I and class II loci at four-digit resolution. The later analysis used no new phenotypic data to find candidate immune exposures, relying instead on TCR beta sequences and their occurrence across donors. Every discovery cohort repertoire had been produced on one sequencing platform. The paper's findings and limits, for the study overall: According to a later analysis, most CMV-associated TCR beta chains appeared to be HLA-restricted, and the HLA associations seemed to be driven largely by CMV exposure. Several of the top co-occurrence clusters appeared to be linked to parvovirus B19, influenza, CMV and Epstein-Barr virus, according to a later analysis. Compared with equally common non-associated chains, HLA-associated TCR beta chains in a later analysis were more clonally expanded and had lower generation probabilities. For the cohort, immune exposure information was limited to CMV serostatus. A further reported finding was that TCR beta sequences accurately predicted the HLA-A and HLA-B alleles for most subjects in the first cohort. A cluster of highly shared sequence variants was judged likely to represent a technical artifact of the sequencing pipeline. In both the original and validation cohorts, the classifier was reported to diagnose cytomegalovirus status with high specificity and sensitivity. A few of the identified cytomegalovirus-associated TCR beta chains were confirmed in vitro to be specific for cytomegalovirus antigens. Some IMGT-functional V segments, including TRBV6-2 and TRBV6-3, could not be distinguished by the 87-base-pair reads and were therefore excluded. Presence/absence analyses assumed roughly uniform sequencing depth across donors, an assumption that may not hold. Broadly in line with IMGT annotations, most TCR beta V segments showed up in productive rearrangements about 87% or about 30% of the time in an earlier analysis of 450 to 600 of the donors. In this cohort, only TCR beta chains were sequenced, and detectable features were limited by the absence of alpha or paired-chain data. The authors suggested that the approach could potentially be extended to other disease states and immunological phenotypes. When HLA alleles, especially DR and DQ, strongly co-occurred, attributing TCR associations to individual alleles was difficult. The earlier analysis of 450 to 700 of the donors excluded 15 to 20 rarely observed V segments, including chromosome 9 orphons, because counts were too low. While some public TCRs were present in many individuals, most TCR sequences turned up only very rarely across donors. The study gave a list of 150 to 200 TCR beta chains associated with cytomegalovirus. Because some donors lacked HLA typing at each locus, the association tests relied only on the typed subset. Correlated functional status among segregating V segments might reflect linkage disequilibrium, but an unknown experimental factor could not be ruled out. In a later analysis, TCR association rates were found to vary across HLA loci, with the most associated TCRs seen for DRB1 alleles and the fewest for HLA-C alleles. In a later genetic analysis, fewer N-insertions in productive TCRs were reported among donors in an Asian-associated ancestry cluster than the roughly 710-donor mean. Specific HLA alleles were associated with 15,000 to 20,000 TCR beta sequences at a false discovery rate of 0.05 in a later analysis. An association between a missense DCLRE1C variant and V-gene and J-gene trimming of TCR beta chains was found in a later genetic analysis and replicated in an independent cohort.

Trimming costs V 3 bases and J 12 bases, and their ends lie 10 bases apart. According to the germline V gene, CDR1 reads SGHRS and CDR2 reads YFSETQ. Spanning cysteine to phenylalanine, the CDR3 consists of 11 amino acids. The only DNA kept is the CDR3, 33 bases in frame from the first base. This clone was seen only a few times. The antigen it binds to is not known. Per-base qualities were not stored, and no clone one base away is much larger. The cohort comprised under 700 healthy bone marrow donors. Cohort members were all nominally healthy when sampled, although unrecorded immune exposures were likely present. The donor was CMV seropositive and was included in the group of some 290 seropositive cohort members. Every donor gave a peripheral blood sample, and the peripheral blood mononuclear cells from that sample were used for TCR beta sequencing. The Qiagen DNeasy Blood Extraction Kit was used to extract genomic DNA from the blood cell samples.

Library method: the immunoSEQ multiplex PCR assay. A mixture of 60 forward primers for TCR Vbeta segments and 13 reverse primers for TCR Jbeta segments was used in the multiplex PCR. Amplification of the CDR3 region of rearranged TCR beta genes was performed with a multiplex PCR assay on genomic DNA. The Illumina HiSeq System was used to sequence the amplified TCR beta libraries as 87-base-pair reads. Under the source paper's analysis protocol: A later analysis tallied around 87 million unique TCR beta chains across the approximately 670 repertoires, and some 10 million of those chains were shared by two or more donors. Raw reads were error-corrected and collapsed into unique sequences by a nearest-neighbor algorithm in which closely related sequences were merged to remove PCR and sequencing errors. To assign V, D and J gene segments, CDR3 sequences were aligned to IMGT reference sequences. For a sequence to be retained, at least a six-nucleotide match to both a V gene segment and a J gene segment was required. A rearrangement counted as productive if the CDR3 had no stop codons and remained in frame with V and J, and every other rearrangement counted as non-productive. Following IMGT convention, CDR3 was defined as the stretch from the second conserved V-encoded cysteine up to the conserved J-encoded phenylalanine. Sequences without an unambiguous match to a single V gene segment were excluded from the earlier analysis of about 630 of the donors. An earlier analysis of about 600 of the donors called V segments functional above 56.7% productive rearrangements and segregating when the between-donor standard deviation exceeded 5%. A statistical classification framework was built to diagnose cytomegalovirus status from the catalog of TCR beta chain sequences. In a later analysis, TCR nucleotide sequences were compared against IMGT/GENE-DB human TR gene sequences so that V and J genes could be assigned. Using the TCRdist pipeline, a later analysis assigned CDR3 sequences along with most-parsimonious VDJ recombination scenarios. In a later analysis, every TCR beta chain was defined by the combination of its CDR3 amino acid sequence and its V-gene family, and reads without a unique V-gene family were dropped. To address suspected cross-contamination and a sequencing artifact, a later analysis removed around 590 highly shared, low-generation-probability nucleotide sequences. In a later analysis, a clonal expansion index for each public chain was calculated from normalized within-repertoire ranks of inferred template counts. In a later analysis, generation probabilities were computed using a VDJ recombination model fitted to out-of-frame rearrangements, and the results were checked against IGoR. In a later analysis, TCR-TCR, TCR-HLA and TCR-CMV co-occurrence was scored with hypergeometric tests, and a repertoire-size bias correction was applied to TCR pairs. To estimate false discovery rates, a later analysis permuted the HLA or CMV assignments 20 times. In a later analysis, co-occurring TCRs were grouped using DBSCAN, with TCRdist sequence similarity added in when clustering inside HLA-allele-positive subsets. Repertoires with fewer than 30,000 or more than 120,000 public chains, plus five repertoires with anomalous nucleotide sharing, were excluded from co-occurrence clustering. The table was pulled from immuneACCESS by TCRdb, which kept in-frame rearrangements only. Such tables lose some clones; where checked, under half of the loss comes from unresolved V genes, and the rest has no known cause. V and J calls and clone size are given by that table; D and trimming were obtained from the DNA. This sample comprises 100,000 to 120,000 clones, about 80% of them detected only once. The biggest ten clones account for around 8.5% of the sample.

The source of this sequence is a man between 40 and 49 years old in good health and CMV-seropositive. The chain is made from TRBV5-1 and TRBJ2-1; TRBD1 is possibly the D segment (6 matching bases). Sequenced input: PBMCs. The CDR3 corresponds to CASSYEGGQFF. DNA sequence: TGCGCCAGCAGCTACGAAGGGGGGCAGTTCTTC.